This is a list of T cell receptor beta chains from one sample in a study of long-term antiretroviral therapy in people with HIV. The protocol was immunoSEQ multiplex PCR, while the TCRdb copy is restricted to in-frame clones and leaves out a portion. The sample has tens of thousands of clones; about 95% are singletons. The material sequenced was unsorted PBMCs, taken about 6.6 years after starting antiretroviral therapy. The receptor source for this set is a man aged 25-45 years with HIV. Each CDR3 is given with its conserved first and last residue. Each record gives: J gene, D gene, V gene, clone size, CDR3 length, CDR3 protein, CDR3 DNA. A D gene is named only where the DNA matches it firmly. Size tells how often a clone was seen (once, few, many) or the class of an expanded clone, and some rows leave it out.

J gene: TRBJ1-2
D gene: TRBD1
V gene: TRBV28
clone size: .
CDR3 length: 15
CDR3 protein: CASSSQGALNYGYTF
CDR3 DNA: TGTGCCAGCAGCTCACAGGGGGCTCTTAACTATGGCTACACCTTC

J gene: TRBJ2-5
D gene: .
V gene: TRBV6-1
clone size: .
CDR3 length: 15
CDR3 protein: CASSPNPGVPETQYF
CDR3 DNA: TGTGCCAGCAGTCCCAATCCGGGGGTCCCAGAGACCCAGTACTTC

J gene: TRBJ2-7
D gene: TRBD1
V gene: TRBV19
clone size: .
CDR3 length: 15
CDR3 protein: CASSLSGTEAYEQYF
CDR3 DNA: TGTGCCAGTAGTCTGTCCGGGACAGAGGCCTACGAGCAGTACTTC

J gene: TRBJ2-3
D gene: TRBD2
V gene: TRBV4-2
clone size: .
CDR3 length: 17
CDR3 protein: CASSQDFLAGITDTQYF
CDR3 DNA: TGTGCCAGCAGCCAAGACTTCTTAGCGGGAATCACAGATACGCAGTATTTT

J gene: TRBJ1-2
D gene: .
V gene: TRBV7-3
clone size: .
CDR3 length: 13
CDR3 protein: CASSSTENYGYTF
CDR3 DNA: TGTGCCAGCAGCTCGACGGAGAACTATGGCTACACCTTC

J gene: TRBJ1-1
D gene: .
V gene: TRBV5-6
clone size: .
CDR3 length: 14
CDR3 protein: CASSSWGGNTEAFF
CDR3 DNA: TGTGCCAGCAGCTCCTGGGGGGGGAACACTGAAGCTTTCTTT

J gene: TRBJ2-7
D gene: .
V gene: TRBV7-6
clone size: .
CDR3 length: 14
CDR3 protein: CASSLDTRSHEQYF
CDR3 DNA: TGTGCCAGCAGCTTAGATACTCGGTCCCACGAGCAGTACTTC

J gene: TRBJ2-5
D gene: TRBD2
V gene: TRBV6-5
clone size: .
CDR3 length: 13
CDR3 protein: CASSSSGTKTQYF
CDR3 DNA: TGTGCCAGCAGTTCGAGCGGGACCAAGACCCAGTACTTC

J gene: TRBJ2-7
D gene: TRBD1
V gene: TRBV5-1
clone size: few
CDR3 length: 14
CDR3 protein: CASSLTTGGDEQYF
CDR3 DNA: TGCGCCAGCAGCTTAACTACAGGGGGAGACGAGCAGTACTTC

J gene: TRBJ1-5
D gene: .
V gene: TRBV6-6
clone size: .
CDR3 length: 15
CDR3 protein: CASSYSHFGNQPQHF
CDR3 DNA: TGTGCCAGCAGTTATAGTCACTTTGGAAATCAGCCCCAGCATTTT

J gene: TRBJ1-6
D gene: .
V gene: TRBV9
clone size: .
CDR3 length: 14
CDR3 protein: CASSARGGGSPLHF
CDR3 DNA: TGTGCCAGCAGCGCGAGAGGCGGGGGTTCACCCCTCCACTTT

J gene: TRBJ2-7
D gene: .
V gene: TRBV7-9
clone size: .
CDR3 length: 14
CDR3 protein: CASSLGQGNDEQYF
CDR3 DNA: TGTGCCAGCAGCTTAGGGCAGGGAAACGACGAGCAGTACTTC

J gene: TRBJ1-5
D gene: .
V gene: TRBV7-9
clone size: .
CDR3 length: 13
CDR3 protein: CASSLSGNQPQHF
CDR3 DNA: TGTGCCAGCAGCTTAAGTGGCAATCAGCCCCAGCATTTT

J gene: TRBJ2-1
D gene: .
V gene: TRBV7-3
clone size: .
CDR3 length: 15
CDR3 protein: CASSLSRGPYNEQFF
CDR3 DNA: TGTGCCAGCAGCTTAAGCAGGGGACCCTACAATGAGCAGTTCTTC